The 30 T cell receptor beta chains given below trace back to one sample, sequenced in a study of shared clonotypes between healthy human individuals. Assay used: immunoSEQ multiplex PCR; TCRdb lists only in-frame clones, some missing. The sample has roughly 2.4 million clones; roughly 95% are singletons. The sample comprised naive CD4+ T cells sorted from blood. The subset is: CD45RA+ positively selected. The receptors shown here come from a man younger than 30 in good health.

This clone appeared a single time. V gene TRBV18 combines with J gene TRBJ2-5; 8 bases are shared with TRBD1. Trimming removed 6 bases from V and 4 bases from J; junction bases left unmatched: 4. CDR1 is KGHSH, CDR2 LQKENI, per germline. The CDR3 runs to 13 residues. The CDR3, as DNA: TGTGCCAGCTCGCAGGACAGGGCAGAGACCCAGTACTTC. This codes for CASSQDRAETQYF.

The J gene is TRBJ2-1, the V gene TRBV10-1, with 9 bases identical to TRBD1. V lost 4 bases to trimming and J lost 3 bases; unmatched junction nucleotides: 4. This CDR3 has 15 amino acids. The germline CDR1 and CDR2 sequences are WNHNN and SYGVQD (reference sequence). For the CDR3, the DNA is TGCGCCAGCAGTGCTCGACAGGGGGTCTACAATGAGCAGTTCTTC. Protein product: CASSARQGVYNEQFF.

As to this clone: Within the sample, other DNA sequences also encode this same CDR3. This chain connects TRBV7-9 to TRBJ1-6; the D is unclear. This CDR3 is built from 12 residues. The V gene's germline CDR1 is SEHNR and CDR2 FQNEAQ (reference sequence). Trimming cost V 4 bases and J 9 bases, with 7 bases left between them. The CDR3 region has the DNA TGTGCCAGCAGCTATCCTCTTTCACCCCTCCACTTT. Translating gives CASSYPLSPLHF. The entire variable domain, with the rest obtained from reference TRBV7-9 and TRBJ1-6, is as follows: DTGVSQNPRHKITKRGQNVTFRCDPISEHNRLYWYRQTLGQGPEFLTYFQNEAQLEKSRLLSDRFSAERPKGSFSTLEIQRTEQGDSAMYLCASSYPLSPLHFGNGTRLTVT.

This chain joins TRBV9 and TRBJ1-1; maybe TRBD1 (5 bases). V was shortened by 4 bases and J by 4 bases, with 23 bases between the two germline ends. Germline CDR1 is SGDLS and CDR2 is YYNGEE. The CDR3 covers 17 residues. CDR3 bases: TGTGCCAGCAGCCCGCGGCCGTGGGACGGTGGGGGCACTGAAGCTTTCTTT. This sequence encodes CASSPRPWDGGGTEAFF. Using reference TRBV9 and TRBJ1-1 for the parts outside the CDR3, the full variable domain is DSGVTQTPKHLITATGQRVTLRCSPRSGDLSVYWYQQSLDQGLQFLIQYYNGEERAKGNILERFSAQQFPDLHSELNLSSLELGDSALYFCASSPRPWDGGGTEAFFGQGTRLTVV.

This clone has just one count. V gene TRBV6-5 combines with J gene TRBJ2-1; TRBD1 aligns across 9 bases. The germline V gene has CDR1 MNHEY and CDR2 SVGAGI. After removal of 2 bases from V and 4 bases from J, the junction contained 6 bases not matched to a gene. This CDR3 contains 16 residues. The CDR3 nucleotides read TGTGCCAGCAGTTACCTAGGACAGGGGAAATACAATGAGCAGTTCTTC. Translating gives CASSYLGQGKYNEQFF.

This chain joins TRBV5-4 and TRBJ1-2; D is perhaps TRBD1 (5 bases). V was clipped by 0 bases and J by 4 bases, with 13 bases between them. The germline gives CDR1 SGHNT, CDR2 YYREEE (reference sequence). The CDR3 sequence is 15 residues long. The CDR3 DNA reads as TGTGCCAGCAGCTTGGTCTCTCCGGGACCCTATGGCTACACCTTC. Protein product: CASSLVSPGPYGYTF. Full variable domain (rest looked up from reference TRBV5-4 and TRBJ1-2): ETGVTQSPTHLIKTRGQQVTLRCSSQSGHNTVSWYQQALGQGPQFIFQYYREEENGRGNFPPRFSGLQFPNYSSELNVNALELDDSALYLCASSLVSPGPYGYTFGSGTRLTVV.

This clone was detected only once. The CDR3 sequence: CASSRGSSRSYEQYF. CDR3 DNA sequence: TGTGCCAGCAGCCGCGGGAGCTCCCGCTCCTACGAGCAGTACTTC. The chain employs TRBV28 and TRBJ2-7, with 7 bases matching TRBD2. The CDR3 spans 15 residues. Trimming removed 6 bases from V and 0 bases from J; junction bases left unmatched: 8. Germline CDR1 MDHEN, CDR2 SYDVKM.

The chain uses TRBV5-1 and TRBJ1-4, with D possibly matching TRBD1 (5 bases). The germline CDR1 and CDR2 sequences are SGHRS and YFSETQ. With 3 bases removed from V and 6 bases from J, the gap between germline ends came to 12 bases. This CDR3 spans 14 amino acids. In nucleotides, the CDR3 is TGCGCCAGCAGCTACGGGGGTAGGGATGAAAAACTGTTTTTT. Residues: CASSYGGRDEKLFF.

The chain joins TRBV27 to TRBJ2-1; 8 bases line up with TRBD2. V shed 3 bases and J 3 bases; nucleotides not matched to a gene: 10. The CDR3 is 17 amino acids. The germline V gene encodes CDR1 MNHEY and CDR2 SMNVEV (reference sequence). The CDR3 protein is CASSFEVGGGYYNEQFF. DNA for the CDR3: TGTGCCAGCAGTTTTGAGGTCGGGGGGGGCTACTACAATGAGCAGTTCTTC.

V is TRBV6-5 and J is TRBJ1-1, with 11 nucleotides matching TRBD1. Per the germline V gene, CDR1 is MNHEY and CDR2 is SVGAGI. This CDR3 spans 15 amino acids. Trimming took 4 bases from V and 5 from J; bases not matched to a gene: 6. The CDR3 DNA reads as TGTGCCAGCAGTTGGGGACAGGGGGGGATGACTGAAGCTTTCTTT. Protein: CASSWGQGGMTEAFF.

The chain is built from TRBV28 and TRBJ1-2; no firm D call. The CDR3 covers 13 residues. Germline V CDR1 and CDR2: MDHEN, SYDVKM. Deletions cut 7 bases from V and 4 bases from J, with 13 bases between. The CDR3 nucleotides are TGTGCCAGCACCTTGGGGAGCTCCTATGGCTACACCTTC. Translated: CASTLGSSYGYTF.

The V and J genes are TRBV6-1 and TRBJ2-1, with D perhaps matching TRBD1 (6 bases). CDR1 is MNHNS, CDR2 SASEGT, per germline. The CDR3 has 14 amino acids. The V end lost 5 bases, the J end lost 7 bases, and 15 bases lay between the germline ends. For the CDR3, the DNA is TGTGCCAGCAGTTCCACAGGGTCGGTGAATGAGCAGTTCTTC. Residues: CASSSTGSVNEQFF.

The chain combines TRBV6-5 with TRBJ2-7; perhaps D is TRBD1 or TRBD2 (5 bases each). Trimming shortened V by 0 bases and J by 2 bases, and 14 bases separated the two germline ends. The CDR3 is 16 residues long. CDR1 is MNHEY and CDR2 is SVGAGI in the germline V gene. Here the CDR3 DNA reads TGTGCCAGCAGTTACTCCACGGACCCGGGGCCCTACGAGCAGTACTTC. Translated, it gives CASSYSTDPGPYEQYF.

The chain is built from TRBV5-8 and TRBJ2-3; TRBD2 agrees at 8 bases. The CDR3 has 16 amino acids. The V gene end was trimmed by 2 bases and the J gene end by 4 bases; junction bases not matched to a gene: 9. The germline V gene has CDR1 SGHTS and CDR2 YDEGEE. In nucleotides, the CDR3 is TGTGCCAGCAGCTTAAACGGGGGGGTAAAGGCAGATACGCAGTATTTT. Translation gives CASSLNGGVKADTQYF.

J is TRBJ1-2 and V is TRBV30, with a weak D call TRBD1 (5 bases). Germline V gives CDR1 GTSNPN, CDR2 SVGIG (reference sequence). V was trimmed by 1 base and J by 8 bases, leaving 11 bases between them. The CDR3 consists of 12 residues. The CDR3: CAWSAGTIGYTF. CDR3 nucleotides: TGTGCCTGGAGTGCCGGGACGATAGGCTACACCTTC.

The CDR3 bases are TGTGCCTGGAGTGTAGACAGGCTAGCGGGGGGGTACAATGAGCAGTTCTTC. Protein: CAWSVDRLAGGYNEQFF. The chain links TRBV30 to TRBJ2-1, with 12 positions matching TRBD2. CDR3 size: 17 residues. Germline V gene data show CDR1 as GTSNPN and CDR2 as SVGIG (reference sequence). Trimming at V came to 0 bases and at J to 4 bases, leaving 7 bases not matched to a gene.

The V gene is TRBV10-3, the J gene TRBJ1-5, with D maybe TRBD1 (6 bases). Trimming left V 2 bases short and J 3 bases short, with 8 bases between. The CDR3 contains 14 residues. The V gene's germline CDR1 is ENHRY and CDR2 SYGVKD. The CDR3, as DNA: TGTGCCATCAGTGAGGGACAGCTCAATCAGCCCCAGCATTTT. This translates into CAISEGQLNQPQHF.

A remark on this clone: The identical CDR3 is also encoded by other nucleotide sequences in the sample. The CDR3: CASSLGQGNSPLHF. DNA of the CDR3: TGTGCCAGCTCACTGGGACAGGGGAATTCACCCCTCCACTTT. V usage is TRBV18 and J usage is TRBJ1-6; 10 positions agree with TRBD1. The CDR3 contains 14 residues. Germline loops: CDR1 KGHSH, CDR2 LQKENI. The trim removed 4 bases at V and 7 bases at J, leaving 1 base unmatched.

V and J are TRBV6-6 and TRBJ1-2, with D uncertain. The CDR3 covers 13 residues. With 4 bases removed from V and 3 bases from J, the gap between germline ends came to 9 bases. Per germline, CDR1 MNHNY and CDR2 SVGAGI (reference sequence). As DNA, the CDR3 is TGTGCCAGCAGTTCTCAGGACCACTATGGCTACACCTTC. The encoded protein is CASSSQDHYGYTF.

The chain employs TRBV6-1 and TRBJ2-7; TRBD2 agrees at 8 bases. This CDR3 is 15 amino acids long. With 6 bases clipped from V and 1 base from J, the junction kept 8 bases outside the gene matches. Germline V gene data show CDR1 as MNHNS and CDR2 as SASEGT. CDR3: CASSYGGGISYEQYF. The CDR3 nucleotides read TGTGCCAGCAGCTACGGCGGGGGGATTTCCTACGAGCAGTACTTC.

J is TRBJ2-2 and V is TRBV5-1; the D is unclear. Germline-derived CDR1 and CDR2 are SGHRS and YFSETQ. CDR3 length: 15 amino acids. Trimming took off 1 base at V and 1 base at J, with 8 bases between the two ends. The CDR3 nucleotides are TGCGCCAGCAGCTTGAGTAGAGGGAACACCGGGGAGCTGTTTTTT. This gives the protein CASSLSRGNTGELFF.

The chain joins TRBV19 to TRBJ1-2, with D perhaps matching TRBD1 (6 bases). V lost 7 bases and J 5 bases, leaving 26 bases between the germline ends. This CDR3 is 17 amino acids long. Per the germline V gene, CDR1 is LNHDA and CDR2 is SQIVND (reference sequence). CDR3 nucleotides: TGTGCCAGTACCCAAAGGGAACAGGGAGGTCCCTTATATGGCTACACCTTC. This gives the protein CASTQREQGGPLYGYTF.

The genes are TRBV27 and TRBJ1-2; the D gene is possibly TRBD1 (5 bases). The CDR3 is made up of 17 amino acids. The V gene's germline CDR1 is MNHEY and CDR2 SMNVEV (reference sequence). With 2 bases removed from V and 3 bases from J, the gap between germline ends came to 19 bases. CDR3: CASSLRSGPVSDYGYTF. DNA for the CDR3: TGTGCCAGCAGTTTAAGGTCAGGGCCCGTGTCCGACTATGGCTACACCTTC.

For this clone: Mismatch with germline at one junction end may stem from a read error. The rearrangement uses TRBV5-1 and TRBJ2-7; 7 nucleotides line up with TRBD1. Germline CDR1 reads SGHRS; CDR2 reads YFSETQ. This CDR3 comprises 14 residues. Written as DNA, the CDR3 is TGCGCCAGCAGCAGACGACAGGGCTCCTTCGAGCAGTACTTC. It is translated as CASSRRQGSFEQYF. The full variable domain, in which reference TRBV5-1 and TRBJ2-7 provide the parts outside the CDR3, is KAGVTQTPRYLIKTRGQQVTLSCSPISGHRSVSWYQQTPGQGLQFLFEYFSETQRNKGNFPGRFSGRQFSNSRSEMNVSTLELGDSALYLCASSRRQGSFEQYFGPGTRLTVT.

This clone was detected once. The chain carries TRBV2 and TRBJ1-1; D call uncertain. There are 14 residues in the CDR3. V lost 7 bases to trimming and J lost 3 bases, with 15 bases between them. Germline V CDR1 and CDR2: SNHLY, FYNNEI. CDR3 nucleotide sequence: TGTGCCAGCAATCAGTGGGGTGGGGACACTGAAGCTTTCTTT. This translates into CASNQWGGDTEAFF. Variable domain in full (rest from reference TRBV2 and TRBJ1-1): EPEVTQTPSHQVTQMGQEVILRCVPISNHLYFYWYRQILGQKVEFLVSFYNNEISEKSEIFDDQFSVERPDGSNFTLKIRSTKLEDSAMYFCASNQWGGDTEAFFGQGTRLTVV.

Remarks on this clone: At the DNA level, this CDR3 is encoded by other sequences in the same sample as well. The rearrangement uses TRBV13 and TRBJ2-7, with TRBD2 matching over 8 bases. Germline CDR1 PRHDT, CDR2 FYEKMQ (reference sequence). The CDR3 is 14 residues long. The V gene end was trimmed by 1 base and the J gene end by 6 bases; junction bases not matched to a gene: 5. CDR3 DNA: TGTGCCAGCAGCTTAGAGGGACTAGTAAGCGAGCAGTACTTC. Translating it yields CASSLEGLVSEQYF. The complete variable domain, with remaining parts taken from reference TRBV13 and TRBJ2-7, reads AAGVIQSPRHLIKEKRETATLKCYPIPRHDTVYWYQQGPGQDPQFLISFYEKMQSDKGSIPDRFSAQQFSDYHSELNMSSLELGDSALYFCASSLEGLVSEQYFGPGTRLTVT.

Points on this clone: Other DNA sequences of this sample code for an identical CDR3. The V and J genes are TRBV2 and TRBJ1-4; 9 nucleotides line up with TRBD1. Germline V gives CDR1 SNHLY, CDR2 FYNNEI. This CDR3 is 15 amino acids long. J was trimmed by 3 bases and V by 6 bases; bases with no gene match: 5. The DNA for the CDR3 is TGTGCCAGCAGGGACAGGGGACTGGCTAATGAAAAACTGTTTTTT. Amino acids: CASRDRGLANEKLFF. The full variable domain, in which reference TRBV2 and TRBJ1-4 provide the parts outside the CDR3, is EPEVTQTPSHQVTQMGQEVILRCVPISNHLYFYWYRQILGQKVEFLVSFYNNEISEKSEIFDDQFSVERPDGSNFTLKIRSTKLEDSAMYFCASRDRGLANEKLFFGSGTQLSVL.

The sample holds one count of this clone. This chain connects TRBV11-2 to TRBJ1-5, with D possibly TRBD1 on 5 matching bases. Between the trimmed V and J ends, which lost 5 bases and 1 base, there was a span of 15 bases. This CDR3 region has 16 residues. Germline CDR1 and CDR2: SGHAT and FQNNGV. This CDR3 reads CASSTGGQGSNQPQHF. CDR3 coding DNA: TGTGCCAGCAGCACCGGCGGGCAGGGCAGCAATCAGCCCCAGCATTTT. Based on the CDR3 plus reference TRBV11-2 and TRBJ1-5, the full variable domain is EAGVAQSPRYKIIEKRQSVAFWCNPISGHATLYWYQQILGQGPKLLIQFQNNGVVDDSQLPKDRFSAERLKGVDSTLKIQPAKLEDSAVYLCASSTGGQGSNQPQHFGDGTRLSIL.

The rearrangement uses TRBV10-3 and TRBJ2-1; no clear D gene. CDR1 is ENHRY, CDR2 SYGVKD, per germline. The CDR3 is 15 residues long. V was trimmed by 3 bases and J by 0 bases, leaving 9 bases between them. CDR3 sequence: CAISDSKTSYNEQFF. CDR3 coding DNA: TGTGCCATCAGTGATAGCAAGACCTCCTACAATGAGCAGTTCTTC.

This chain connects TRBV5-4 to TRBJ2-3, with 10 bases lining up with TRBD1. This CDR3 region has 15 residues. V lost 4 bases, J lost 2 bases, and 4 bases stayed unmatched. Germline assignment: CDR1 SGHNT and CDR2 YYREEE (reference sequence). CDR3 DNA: TGTGCCAGCAGCACCGGGACAGGGGTCACAGATACGCAGTATTTT. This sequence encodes CASSTGTGVTDTQYF.